This TCR beta chain was identified during a study of blood T cell repertoires in COVID-19. Background on the study: From the United States, Italy and Spain came samples of acute and convalescent COVID-19. T cells, B-cell-depleted T cells, or PBMCs provided the cDNA or gDNA that served as material.

With 0 bases clipped from V and 2 bases from J, the junction kept 9 bases outside the gene matches. From germline, CDR1 is SGHRS and CDR2 YFSETQ. The CDR3 contains 17 residues. Authors' methods: Amplification of reference gene primers was used by the study to estimate nucleated cell counts. The method was immunoSEQ multiplex PCR; TCRdb's version includes in-frame clones alone and lacks a portion of them. That table gives V, J and clone size, and the DNA gave D and trimming. Of more than 150,000 clones listed, around 80% are singletons. Sequencing was performed on peripheral blood. The genes are TRBV5-1 and TRBJ2-3; 7 bases align to TRBD2. This clonotype was sampled from a woman aged 45-65 years with acute or convalescent COVID-19. The CDR3 coding sequence is TGCGCCAGCAGCTTGGGCGGGGGAGGGCGCCCCACAGATACGCAGTATTTT. Its protein product is CASSLGGGGRPTDTQYF. Full variable domain (missing parts from reference TRBV5-1 and TRBJ2-3): KAGVTQTPRYLIKTRGQQVTLSCSPISGHRSVSWYQQTPGQGLQFLFEYFSETQRNKGNFPGRFSGRQFSNSRSEMNVSTLELGDSALYLCASSLGGGGRPTDTQYFGPGTRLTVL.